Listed here are 14 T cell receptor beta chains from one sample, sequenced in a study of Graves' ophthalmopathy and Graves' hyperthyroidism. The TCR beta CDR3 regions underwent amplification from RNA transcripts. A first-round RT-PCR used HTBI primers, followed by a second-round multiplex PCR. TCRdb redid the calling of the multiplex PCR reads with MiXCR, one entry per CDR3 protein. The sample lists over a million distinct CDR3 sequences; about 40% were seen once. The sequenced material came from peripheral blood or thyroid tissue (not recorded which). The receptors shown here come from an adult man with Graves' hyperthyroidism.

Comments on this clonotype: The conserved final phenylalanine or tryptophan is absent from the CDR3, which likely points to a read error. The V and J genes are TRBV7-4 and TRBJ2-5, with unresolved D. The CDR3 is 13 residues long. V gave up 3 bases and J gave up 4 bases, with 9 bases separating them. Germline loops: CDR1 SGHVT, CDR2 SQSDAQ. The CDR3 region is CASSFWGSETQYI. The DNA for the CDR3 is TGTGCCAGCAGCTTCTGGGGTTCAGAGACCCAGTACATC.

Comment on this clonotype: One base away lies a much larger clone, so this may be a sequencing read error. V usage is TRBV29-1 and J usage is TRBJ1-1; perhaps TRBD1 as D (5 bases). The CDR3 sequence is 17 residues long. Germline assignment: CDR1 SQVTM and CDR2 ANQGSEA. The V and J ends lost 3 bases and 0 bases respectively, with 20 bases between them. The CDR3 loop is CSVDYLLGRGMNTEAFF. The CDR3 nucleotides are TGCAGCGTTGATTACCTTCTCGGGCGGGGGATGAACACTGAAGCTTTCTTT.

On this clonotype: A much bigger clone sits one base away, suggesting this may be a read error. The genes are TRBV15 and TRBJ1-5; D not certain. CDR3 length: 15 residues. In germline, CDR1 is LNHNV, CDR2 YYDKDF (reference sequence). The CDR3 DNA reads TGTACCACCAGCCCGATCAGATACTTAAATCAGCCCCAGCATTTT. Residues: CTTSPIRYLNQPQHF.

The chain has TRBV7-3 and TRBJ2-5; weak D call: TRBD2 (6 bases). V lost 3 bases, J lost 5 bases, and 10 bases lay in between. The CDR3 totals 13 residues. From germline, CDR1 is SGHTA and CDR2 FQGTGA. Here the CDR3 DNA reads TGTGCCAGCAGCTTCGGGAGTGAGGAGACCCAGTACTTC. Amino acids: CASSFGSEETQYF. Drawing the rest from reference TRBV7-3 and TRBJ2-5, the complete variable domain is GAGVSQTPSNKVTEKGKYVELRCDPISGHTALYWYRQSLGQGPEFLIYFQGTGAADDSGLPNDRFFAVRPEGSVSTLKIQRTERGDSAVYLCASSFGSEETQYFGPGTRLLVL.

The chain joins TRBV29-1 to TRBJ2-4; D not certain. Germline V gene sequence: CDR1 SQVTM, CDR2 ANQGSEA. The V gene lost 3 bases and the J gene lost 8 bases, with 8 bases spanning the gap. The length of the CDR3 is 11 residues. Here the CDR3 DNA reads TGCAGCGTTGAGGTCGTGGACATTCAGTACTTC. Translating gives CSVEVVDIQYF.

As DNA, the CDR3 is TGTGCCACCAGTGACGACAGGGGTCGAGATACGCAGTATTTT. This codes for CATSDDRGRDTQYF. The chain combines TRBV24-1 with TRBJ2-3; TRBD1 aligns across 8 bases. The CDR3 covers 14 residues. Germline values: CDR1 KGHDR, CDR2 SFDVKD. The V gene end was trimmed by 4 bases and the J gene end by 5 bases; junction bases not matched to a gene: 4.

This chain's CDR3 is CSAATGGPGANVLTF. The CDR3, as DNA: TGCAGCGCCGCGACAGGGGGGCCTGGGGCCAACGTCCTGACTTTC. The chain uses TRBV29-1 and TRBJ2-6, with 9 bases matching TRBD1. CDR3 length: 15 residues. J gave up 2 bases and V 7 bases, and 6 bases lay outside the gene matches. Germline lookup yields CDR1 SQVTM and CDR2 ANQGSEA.

J is TRBJ2-6 and V is TRBV29-1; D is possibly TRBD2 (5 bases). There are 14 residues in the CDR3. Germline CDR1 SQVTM, CDR2 ANQGSEA. V was cut by 8 bases and J by 4 bases, with 15 bases left in between. CDR3 DNA: TGCAGCTTACCGGACTCGTTGGGGGCCAACGTCCTGACTTTC. This sequence encodes CSLPDSLGANVLTF.

This clonotype was counted ten times or more. The chain has TRBV7-8 and TRBJ2-2; 10 nucleotides line up with TRBD2. V was clipped by 3 bases and J by 5 bases; unmatched bases: 3. This CDR3 region has 15 residues. Germline CDR1 is SGHVS and CDR2 is FQNEAQ. DNA for the CDR3: TGTGCCAGCAGCTTTGGGACTAGCGAGACCGGGGAGCTGTTTTTT. Translation gives CASSFGTSETGELFF.

At least ten counts were recorded for this clonotype. J is TRBJ1-5 and V is TRBV29-1, with TRBD1 matching over 9 bases. V trimming: 6 bases; J trimming: 11 bases; junction bases outside the gene matches: 8. The CDR3 has 12 amino acids. CDR1 is SQVTM and CDR2 is ANQGSEA in the germline V gene. CDR3 in amino acids: CSVVQGAGTQHF. The CDR3 nucleotides are TGCAGCGTAGTACAGGGGGCTGGGACCCAGCATTTT.

This clonotype was counted a few times. The V gene is TRBV10-1, the J gene TRBJ2-5; 10 bases match TRBD1. V lost 4 bases and J lost 1; bases outside the gene matches: 3. Germline CDR1 reads WNHNN; CDR2 reads SYGVQD (reference sequence). The CDR3 consists of 15 residues. The CDR3 DNA sequence: TGCGCCAGCAGTGCTGGGGACAGGGGCCAAGAGACCCAGTACTTC. It specifies CASSAGDRGQETQYF.

The V gene is TRBV27, the J gene TRBJ1-5, with D unresolved. The CDR3 is made up of 12 amino acids. The germline V gene encodes CDR1 MNHEY and CDR2 SMNVEV (reference sequence). V was pared by 3 bases and J by 15 bases, with 15 bases between. The CDR3 nucleotides read TGTGCCAGCAGTTTCTCTTATCGGGATTTGCATTTT. Translating it yields CASSFSYRDLHF.

This clonotype was seen ten or more times. The chain combines TRBV7-2 with TRBJ2-5; 7 nucleotides agree with TRBD2. The CDR3 consists of 15 residues. Germline V gene lookup returns CDR1 SGHTA and CDR2 FQGNSA. Trimming cost V 1 base and J 5 bases; bases outside gene matches: 7. CDR3 nucleotides: TGTGCCAGCAGCTTAGGGTGGGGGGGAAGGGAGACCCAGTACTTC. This sequence encodes CASSLGWGGRETQYF.

A word on this clonotype: A much larger clone lies one base from this, so it may be a read error. The gene calls are TRBV6-4 and TRBJ1-1; possible D gene TRBD1, 5 bases. The length of the CDR3 is 13 residues. Looked up from germline, CDR1 is MRHNA and CDR2 is SNTAGT. With 6 bases removed from V and 8 bases from J, the gap between germline ends came to 16 bases. The CDR3, as DNA: TGTGCCAGCAGCTTAACGGGGGGGGTGGAAGCTTTCTTT. As protein: CASSLTGGVEAFF.